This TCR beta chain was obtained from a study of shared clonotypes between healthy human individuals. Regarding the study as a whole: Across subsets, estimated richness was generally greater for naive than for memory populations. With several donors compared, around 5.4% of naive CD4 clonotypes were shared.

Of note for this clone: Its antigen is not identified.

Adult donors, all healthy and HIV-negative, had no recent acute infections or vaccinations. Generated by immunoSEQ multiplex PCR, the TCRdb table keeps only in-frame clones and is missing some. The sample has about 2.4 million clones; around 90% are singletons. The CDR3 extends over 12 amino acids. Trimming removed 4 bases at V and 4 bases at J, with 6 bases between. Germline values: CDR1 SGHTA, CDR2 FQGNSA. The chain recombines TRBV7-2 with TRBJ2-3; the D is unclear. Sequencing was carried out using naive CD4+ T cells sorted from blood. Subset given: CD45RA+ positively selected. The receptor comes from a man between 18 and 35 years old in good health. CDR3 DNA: TGTGCCAGCAGCTACATGTCAGATACGCAGTATTTT. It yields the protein CASSYMSDTQYF.